A selection of T cell receptor beta chains follows, all from one sample in a study of cytomegalovirus exposure and HLA in healthy donors. TCRdb keeps only in-frame clones here, not all; method: immunoSEQ multiplex PCR. The sample consists of hundreds of thousands of clones, over 80% of them appearing once. The sequenced sample was PBMCs. Receptors originate from a man in his forties or fifties in good health and CMV-seropositive. Each CDR3 is given with its conserved first and last residue. A D gene is named only where the DNA matches it firmly. Size values are once, few and many counts, or a class for expanded clones, and some rows have none.

TRBJ2-7 | NA | TRBD1 | TRBV2 | CASKAAGQELYEQYF | TGTGCCAGCAAGGCGGCGGGACAGGAACTCTACGAGCAGTACTTC
TRBJ1-2 | NA | TRBD1 | TRBV18 | CASSRDREDGYTF | TGTGCCAGCTCACGGGACAGGGAAGATGGCTACACCTTC
TRBJ2-7 | NA | NA | TRBV2 | CASSEGRGIYEQYF | TGTGCCAGCAGTGAGGGCAGGGGCATCTACGAGCAGTACTTC
TRBJ2-3 | NA | TRBD2 | TRBV30 | CAWSRGAGESTDTQYF | TGTGCCTGGAGCCGTGGAGCGGGAGAGAGCACAGATACGCAGTATTTT
TRBJ1-1 | few | NA | TRBV6-5 | CASSRRNGMNTEAFF | TGTGCCAGCAGTCGAAGAAACGGGATGAACACTGAAGCTTTCTTT
TRBJ2-3 | few | NA | TRBV5-6 | CASTRLRADTQYF | TGTGCCAGCACCCGACTCAGAGCAGATACGCAGTATTTT
TRBJ2-5 | NA | TRBD1 | TRBV9 | CASSRPEAGGDKTQYF | TGTGCCAGCAGCCGCCCCGAGGCAGGGGGAGACAAGACCCAGTACTTC
TRBJ1-1 | NA | NA | TRBV10-3 | CAISESALVGGTEAFF | TGTGCCATCAGTGAGAGCGCTCTGGTGGGGGGGACTGAAGCTTTCTTT
TRBJ2-6 | NA | NA | TRBV7-9 | CASSLGVQASSGANVLTF | TGTGCCAGCAGCTTAGGGGTGCAGGCTTCCTCTGGGGCCAACGTCCTGACTTTC
TRBJ2-7 | NA | TRBD2 | TRBV15 | CATSRDASGDSYEQYF | TGTGCCACCAGCAGAGATGCTAGCGGGGATTCCTACGAGCAGTACTTC
TRBJ1-2 | NA | TRBD1 | TRBV19 | CASSLGQGRYGYTF | TGTGCCAGTAGTTTGGGACAGGGAAGATATGGCTACACCTTC
TRBJ2-1 | NA | TRBD2 | TRBV30 | CAWTKGAGVTGNEQFF | TGTGCCTGGACGAAGGGAGCGGGAGTAACGGGCAATGAGCAGTTCTTC
TRBJ2-6 | NA | NA | TRBV5-1 | CASSLVGVGANVLTF | TGCGCCAGCAGCTTGGTCGGGGTTGGGGCCAACGTCCTGACTTTC
TRBJ2-3 | NA | TRBD2 | TRBV9 | CASSTTSGTQYF | TGTGCCAGCAGCACGACTAGCGGGACGCAGTATTTT
TRBJ1-2 | few | NA | TRBV25-1 | CASSEGWGFGYTF | TGTGCCAGCAGTGAAGGGTGGGGCTTTGGCTACACCTTC
TRBJ2-1 | NA | NA | TRBV5-8 | CASSLGGRTYNEQFF | TGTGCCAGCAGCTTGGGCGGCAGAACCTACAATGAGCAGTTCTTC
TRBJ2-7 | NA | TRBD1 | TRBV29-1 | CSVEARTGGMYEQYF | TGCAGCGTTGAAGCGAGGACAGGGGGCATGTACGAGCAGTACTTC
TRBJ1-3 | NA | TRBD1 | TRBV30 | CAWSGRDSQGNTIYF | TGTGCCTGGAGTGGCCGGGACAGTCAAGGAAACACCATATATTTT
TRBJ1-6 | NA | TRBD1 | TRBV2 | CASTGQGNSPLHF | TGTGCCAGCACCGGACAGGGTAATTCACCCCTCCACTTT
TRBJ1-5 | NA | NA | TRBV9 | CASSGPPSNQPQHF | TGTGCCAGCAGCGGGCCACCTAGCAATCAGCCCCAGCATTTT
TRBJ2-5 | NA | TRBD2 | TRBV7-6 | CASSFRRLAGGETQYF | TGTGCCAGCAGCTTCCGCCGACTAGCGGGAGGGGAGACCCAGTACTTC
TRBJ2-7 | NA | TRBD1 | TRBV27 | CASSWDRAYEQYF | TGTGCCAGCAGTTGGGACAGGGCCTACGAGCAGTACTTC
TRBJ2-2 | NA | TRBD2 | TRBV27 | CASSSLTLGLAGDTGELFF | TGTGCCAGCAGTTCCCTCACCCTCGGACTAGCGGGAGACACCGGGGAGCTGTTTTTT
TRBJ1-3 | NA | NA | TRBV6-1 | CASSGQVSSGNTIYF | TGTGCCAGCAGTGGGCAGGTATCCTCTGGAAACACCATATATTTT
TRBJ1-1 | few | NA | TRBV27 | CASRLTGVTEAFF | TGTGCCAGCAGGCTAACGGGGGTTACTGAAGCTTTCTTT
TRBJ2-3 | NA | TRBD1 | TRBV7-6 | CASSPSPGTGGRYSGQYF | TGTGCCAGCAGCCCATCTCCAGGGACAGGGGGCCGCTATAGTGGGCAGTATTTT
TRBJ2-7 | NA | TRBD1 | TRBV18 | CASSPGTGAFYEQYF | TGTGCCAGCTCACCAGGGACAGGGGCATTCTACGAGCAGTACTTC
TRBJ2-3 | NA | NA | TRBV25-1 | CASRGSGSTDTQYF | TGTGCCAGCAGGGGAAGCGGAAGCACAGATACGCAGTATTTT
TRBJ2-1 | NA | NA | TRBV5-1 | CASSLGPRANEQFF | TGCGCCAGCAGCTTGGGGCCGAGGGCTAATGAGCAGTTCTTC
TRBJ1-1 | NA | NA | TRBV7-9 | CASSLDRGGTTEAFF | TGTGCCAGCAGCTTAGATCGGGGGGGGACCACTGAAGCTTTCTTT
TRBJ2-1 | once | TRBD2 | TRBV19 | CASTGLVFGEQFF | TGTGCCAGTACCGGACTAGTTTTCGGTGAGCAGTTCTTC
TRBJ2-3 | NA | NA | TRBV7-8 | CASSLAELGVDTQYF | TGTGCCAGCAGCTTAGCCGAGCTCGGGGTAGATACGCAGTATTTT
TRBJ1-1 | NA | TRBD1 | TRBV10-2 | CASSYRGQNTEAFF | TGCGCCAGCAGTTACAGGGGGCAGAACACTGAAGCTTTCTTT
TRBJ2-3 | NA | TRBD1 | TRBV25-1 | CASSFGQGALGTQYF | TGTGCCAGCAGTTTCGGACAGGGGGCTTTGGGTACGCAGTATTTT
TRBJ2-3 | NA | TRBD2 | TRBV5-4 | CASSLVGRAGTDTQYF | TGTGCCAGCAGCTTGGTCGGGAGGGCCGGCACAGATACGCAGTATTTT
TRBJ2-3 | NA | TRBD2 | TRBV5-1 | CASSSFSGTTDTQYF | TGCGCCAGCAGCTCCTTTAGCGGGACCACAGATACGCAGTATTTT
TRBJ2-5 | NA | TRBD1 | TRBV14 | CASSPLDREETQYF | TGTGCCAGCAGCCCTTTGGACAGGGAAGAGACCCAGTACTTC
TRBJ2-1 | NA | TRBD2 | TRBV25-1 | CASSASGPRANEQFF | TGTGCCAGCAGTGCTAGCGGGCCTAGGGCGAATGAGCAGTTCTTC
TRBJ2-7 | NA | NA | TRBV27 | CASQPGGRLNYEQYF | TGTGCCAGCCAGCCCGGGGGGCGGCTGAACTACGAGCAGTACTTC